The 18 T cell receptor beta chains listed next were all sequenced from one sample in a study of blood T cell repertoires in COVID-19. Libraries were prepared by immunoSEQ multiplex PCR; TCRdb keeps only in-frame clonotypes and omits some of them. The sample consists of more than 75,000 clones, roughly 91% of them appearing once. Sequenced material: peripheral blood. The source of these receptors is a woman of 80 years or more with active COVID-19.

This clone was counted a few times. This chain uses TRBV14 with TRBJ1-2; D remains ambiguous. The CDR3 extends over 14 amino acids. Trimming shortened V by 4 bases and J by 0 bases, and 9 bases separated the two germline ends. Germline CDR1 SGHDN, CDR2 FVKESK. The DNA of the CDR3 is TGTGCCAGCAGCCCCCTTGAGGCTAACTATGGCTACACCTTC. It specifies CASSPLEANYGYTF.

There are a few counts of this clone. The chain has TRBV2 and TRBJ1-5; D not certain. The CDR3 loop spans 12 amino acids. Germline V CDR1 and CDR2: SNHLY, FYNNEI. V lost 6 bases and J 2 bases, leaving 5 bases between the germline ends. DNA of the CDR3: TGTGCCAGCAGCCGGGGCAATCAGCCCCAGCATTTT. Translation: CASSRGNQPQHF.

About this clone: The junction departs from the called germline gene at one end, perhaps through a read error. V usage is TRBV7-9 and J usage is TRBJ2-3; 8 bases agree with TRBD2. The germline CDR1 and CDR2 sequences are SEHNR and FQNEAQ (reference sequence). This CDR3 spans 16 amino acids. The CDR3 loop reads CASSLAWLAGEDTPYF. The CDR3 DNA reads TGTGCCAGCAGCTTAGCGTGGCTAGCGGGCGAAGATACGCCGTATTTT.

The V call is TRBV6-5, the J call TRBJ2-7; 10 nucleotides agree with TRBD1. Trimming at V came to 0 bases and at J to 5 bases, leaving 4 bases not matched to a gene. The CDR3 length is 15 residues. Germline CDR1 MNHEY, CDR2 SVGAGI. The CDR3 DNA reads as TGTGCCAGCAGTTACTCGGACAGGGGGGGAGACGAGCAGTACTTC. Protein product: CASSYSDRGGDEQYF.

Comments on this clone: Germline and junction disagree at one end, which may indicate a read error. The genes are TRBV19 and TRBJ2-4; tentatively, D is TRBD1 (6 bases). The CDR3 sequence is 12 residues long. Germline V CDR1 and CDR2: LNHDA, SQIVND (reference sequence). Here the CDR3 DNA reads TGTGCCAGTAGAAACCGGGACACTACTATTTTCTTC. It codes for CASRNRDTTIFF.

The chain uses TRBV12-3 or TRBV12-4 and TRBJ2-2; D gene uncertain. Trimming cost V 6 bases and J 4 bases, with 3 bases left between them. The length of the CDR3 is 11 residues. The CDR3 region has the DNA TGTGCCAGCAGCTTCACCGGGGAGCTGTTTTTT. This gives the protein CASSFTGELFF.

The V and J genes are TRBV5-4 and TRBJ2-3, with D possibly matching TRBD1 (5 bases). Looked up from germline, CDR1 is SGHNT and CDR2 is YYREEE (reference sequence). V was clipped by 6 bases and J by 5 bases, with 13 bases between them. The CDR3 sequence is 13 residues long. This CDR3 is CASNPPRGDTQYF. CDR3 nucleotides: TGTGCCAGCAACCCGCCTAGGGGAGATACGCAGTATTTT.

Only a few counts were recorded for this clone. The V gene is TRBV7-3, the J gene TRBJ2-5; a possible D gene is TRBD2 (5 bases). V was cut by 3 bases and J by 5 bases, with 13 bases left in between. The CDR3 spans 14 residues. CDR1 is SGHTA and CDR2 is FQGTGA in the germline V gene. CDR3 nucleotide sequence: TGTGCCAGCAGCTTGAGGCGTGGCGGGGAGACCCAGTACTTC. This encodes CASSLRRGGETQYF. Full variable domain (remainder filled in from reference TRBV7-3 and TRBJ2-5): GAGVSQTPSNKVTEKGKYVELRCDPISGHTALYWYRQSLGQGPEFLIYFQGTGAADDSGLPNDRFFAVRPEGSVSTLKIQRTERGDSAVYLCASSLRRGGETQYFGPGTRLLVL.

The V and J genes are TRBV25-1 and TRBJ2-7; D is ambiguous. V lost 4 bases and J lost 10, with 11 bases in between. Germline CDR1 MGHDK, CDR2 SYGVNS. CDR3 length equals 11 residues. Here the CDR3 DNA reads TGTGCCAGCAGTGTCGGCGGCCCCCAGTACTTC. As protein: CASSVGGPQYF.

V is TRBV7-2 and J is TRBJ2-1; 11 bases fit TRBD1. Germline V gene sequence: CDR1 SGHTA, CDR2 FQGNSA. The CDR3 totals 18 residues. J lost 5 bases, V lost 1 base, and 10 bases had no gene match. CDR3 residues: CASSLVVGQGAKDNEQFF. DNA for the CDR3: TGTGCCAGCAGCTTAGTGGTCGGACAGGGGGCGAAGGACAATGAGCAGTTCTTC.

This sequence joins TRBV12-3 or TRBV12-4 and TRBJ2-5; D ambiguous. This CDR3 contains 11 residues. Trimming shortened V by 4 bases and J by 2 bases, and 2 bases separated the two germline ends. CDR3 bases: TGTGCCAGCAGTTCACAAGAGACCCAGTACTTC. The encoded protein is CASSSQETQYF.

The chain combines TRBV29-1 with TRBJ2-7; the match to TRBD2 covers 9 bases. The CDR3 totals 16 residues. V gave up 4 bases and J gave up 1 base; unmatched junction bases: 11. CDR1 is SQVTM and CDR2 is ANQGSEA in the germline V gene. This CDR3 reads CSVGLIAGASSYEQYF. For the CDR3, the DNA is TGCAGCGTTGGCTTAATAGCGGGAGCCTCGTCCTACGAGCAGTACTTC.

The chain joins TRBV28 to TRBJ2-7, with TRBD1 identical over 8 bases. Germline CDR1 MDHEN, CDR2 SYDVKM. The CDR3 totals 15 residues. V shed 3 bases and J 4 bases; nucleotides not matched to a gene: 8. The CDR3 DNA sequence: TGTGCCAGCAGTTTTGGCCGCCAGGGGGCTTACGAGCAGTACTTC. It yields the protein CASSFGRQGAYEQYF.

The chain carries TRBV6-1 and TRBJ2-3; possible D gene TRBD2, 5 bases. The V gene lost 1 base and the J gene lost 2 bases, with 7 bases spanning the gap. CDR1 MNHNS and CDR2 SASEGT come from the germline V gene. This CDR3 region has 14 residues. CDR3 region: CASSEVATTDTQYF. The DNA for the CDR3 is TGTGCCAGCAGTGAAGTAGCGACCACAGATACGCAGTATTTT.

This chain uses TRBV14 with TRBJ2-7; 7 bases are a match to TRBD1. After removal of 5 bases from V and 5 bases from J, the junction contained 6 bases not matched to a gene. The CDR3 is 13 residues long. Germline assignment: CDR1 SGHDN and CDR2 FVKESK. In DNA, the CDR3 is TGTGCCAGCAGCTTTACAGGGGTAGACGAGCAGTACTTC. The encoded protein is CASSFTGVDEQYF.

This clone was observed a few times. The chain couples TRBV7-9 to TRBJ2-1; TRBD2 is a possible D gene (5 bases). CDR3 size: 14 residues. V was cut by 4 bases and J by 6 bases, with 13 bases left in between. CDR1 and CDR2 (germline): SEHNR, FQNEAQ (reference sequence). The CDR3 here is CASSSRGASNEQFF. Here the CDR3 DNA reads TGTGCCAGCAGCTCACGGGGAGCTTCCAATGAGCAGTTCTTC.

This clone was counted a single time. The chain recombines TRBV28 with TRBJ2-7; 11 nucleotides match TRBD2. With V trimmed by 0 bases and J by 6 bases, 7 bases remained unmatched. CDR1 MDHEN and CDR2 SYDVKM come from the germline V gene. CDR3 length: 16 residues. Here the CDR3 reads CASSLWASGRSGEQYF. CDR3 nucleotides: TGTGCCAGCAGTTTATGGGCTAGCGGGAGGTCTGGCGAGCAGTACTTC.

This clone turned up a few times. This sequence joins TRBV7-9 and TRBJ2-7; TRBD2 might be the D (6 bases). Germline assignment: CDR1 SEHNR and CDR2 FQNEAQ (reference sequence). Trimming removed 2 bases from V and 5 bases from J, with 13 bases in between. The CDR3 totals 14 residues. The DNA for the CDR3 is TGTGCCAGCAGCTTACCCCAGGCGGGGAACGAGCAGTACTTC. Translating gives CASSLPQAGNEQYF.